The 13 T cell receptor beta chains below were found in one sample sequenced in a study of control samples from healthy donors and cancer patients. Here immunoSEQ multiplex PCR was the method, and the copy in TCRdb shows in-frame clones only, minus some. The sample holds about 82,000 clones, about 88% seen once. Sequenced: blood. The receptors come from a man aged 50-60 years in good health.

The chain is built from TRBV6-1 and TRBJ2-5; D is uncertain. CDR1 MNHNS and CDR2 SASEGT come from the germline V gene. V was pared by 1 base and J by 1 base, with 16 bases between. The CDR3 totals 17 residues. The CDR3 DNA sequence: TGTGCCAGCAGTGAAGTTATGCGATCCTCCGCCCAAGAGACCCAGTACTTC. It yields the protein CASSEVMRSSAQETQYF.

The V gene is TRBV3-1 (or the pseudogene TRBV3-2), the J gene TRBJ2-3; 14 bases fit TRBD2. This CDR3 has 17 residues. Germline CDR1 is LGHDT and CDR2 is YNNKEL (reference sequence). Trimming removed 3 bases from V and 6 bases from J; junction bases left unmatched: 8. The CDR3 reads CASSQGLAGALADTQYF. The DNA of the CDR3 is TGTGCCAGCAGCCAGGGACTAGCGGGGGCCCTTGCGGATACGCAGTATTTT.

V gene TRBV4-2 combines with J gene TRBJ2-5; the D gene is possibly TRBD1 (6 bases). CDR1 is LGHNA and CDR2 is YNFKEQ in the germline V gene. V shed 5 bases and J shed 3 bases, with 13 bases lying between them. The CDR3 runs to 14 residues. The CDR3 region has the DNA TGTGCCAGCAGCGAGGGTACAGGGAAAGAGACCCAGTACTTC. As protein: CASSEGTGKETQYF.

This CDR3 is CASSFSGEQYNEQFF. CDR3 nucleotide sequence: TGTGCCAGTAGTTTTAGCGGGGAACAGTACAATGAGCAGTTCTTC. The chain has TRBV19 and TRBJ2-1; 8 nucleotides agree with TRBD2. This CDR3 has 15 amino acids. V shed 5 bases, J shed 4 bases, and the junction held 7 bases outside the gene matches. The germline CDR1 and CDR2 sequences are LNHDA and SQIVND (reference sequence).

V and J are TRBV29-1 and TRBJ2-1; 7 nucleotides line up with TRBD2. CDR1 is SQVTM and CDR2 is ANQGSEA in the germline V gene. V lost 7 bases to trimming and J lost 3 bases; unmatched junction nucleotides: 9. This CDR3 contains 14 residues. CDR3 DNA: TGCAGCGCCGAGTGGGCGGGGGACTACAATGAGCAGTTCTTC. It is translated as CSAEWAGDYNEQFF.

The chain employs TRBV6-1 and TRBJ1-2; 9 nucleotides align to TRBD1. The CDR3 runs 18 residues. Germline lookup yields CDR1 MNHNS and CDR2 SASEGT. Germline trimming cut 4 bases from V and 0 bases from J; bases unmatched to any gene: 12. CDR3 loop: CASSGGQGGSEANYGYTF. CDR3 in DNA: TGTGCCAGCAGTGGGGGACAGGGAGGTTCTGAGGCTAACTATGGCTACACCTTC.

The chain has TRBV12-3 or TRBV12-4 and TRBJ1-1, with 10 positions matching TRBD1. The CDR3 covers 13 residues. Trimming cost V 6 bases and J 4 bases; bases outside gene matches: 2. CDR3 protein: CASSRQGATEAFF. DNA for the CDR3: TGTGCCAGCAGCAGACAGGGGGCCACTGAAGCTTTCTTT.

This chain joins TRBV10-1 and TRBJ1-2, with no clear D. V was pared by 7 bases and J by 1 base, with 16 bases between. The V gene's germline CDR1 is WNHNN and CDR2 SYGVQD (reference sequence). The CDR3 loop spans 15 amino acids. This chain's CDR3 is CASNKDPELNYGYTF. The CDR3 nucleotides read TGCGCCAGCAATAAGGACCCGGAGCTTAACTATGGCTACACCTTC.

The chain couples TRBV5-1 to TRBJ1-2; TRBD1 aligns across 8 bases. Germline values: CDR1 SGHRS, CDR2 YFSETQ. V lost 4 bases to trimming and J lost 0 bases; unmatched junction nucleotides: 5. The CDR3 loop spans 15 amino acids. The CDR3 DNA follows: TGCGCCAGCAGCAGGGGACAGGCGACTAACTATGGCTACACCTTC. Protein sequence: CASSRGQATNYGYTF.

The chain recombines TRBV21-1 with TRBJ2-4; the DNA was not used to check the table's D call, TRBD2. TRBV21-1 is shown as a pseudogene. This CDR3 comprises 21 residues. The CDR3 sequence: CASSSGHPGTDNKIAKNIQYF. In nucleotides, the CDR3 is TGTGCCAGCAGCTCAGGCCATCCCGGGACTGATAATAAGATAGCCAAAAACATTCAGTACTTC.

This chain uses TRBV21-1 with TRBJ2-1; TRBD1 is the table's D call and was not checked against the DNA. TRBV21-1 is recorded as a pseudogene. The CDR3 loop spans 15 amino acids. This chain's CDR3 is CASSNSGTGGNEQFF. CDR3 nucleotide sequence: TGTGCCAGCAGCAATTCCGGGACAGGGGGCAATGAGCAGTTCTTC.

The rearrangement uses TRBV2 and TRBJ2-7, with D maybe TRBD2 (6 bases). Trimming cost V 11 bases and J 7 bases, with 21 bases left between them. The CDR3 is made up of 13 amino acids. Germline values: CDR1 SNHLY, CDR2 FYNNEI. The CDR3 bases are TGTGCCGTGGAGGGGACTCCCCCCCCGGAGCAGTACTTC. Its translation is CAVEGTPPPEQYF. The complete variable domain, with remaining parts taken from reference TRBV2 and TRBJ2-7, reads EPEVTQTPSHQVTQMGQEVILRCVPISNHLYFYWYRQILGQKVEFLVSFYNNEISEKSEIFDDQFSVERPDGSNFTLKIRSTKLEDSAMYFCAVEGTPPPEQYFGPGTRLTVT.

The V and J genes are TRBV30 and TRBJ2-7; no definite D call. The CDR3 extends over 13 amino acids. Germline lookup yields CDR1 GTSNPN and CDR2 SVGIG (reference sequence). Trimming pared 1 base from V and 4 bases from J, leaving 11 bases between. The CDR3 reads CAWSDGVWYEQYF. Written as DNA, the CDR3 is TGTGCCTGGAGTGATGGGGTCTGGTACGAGCAGTACTTC.